This TCR beta chain stems from a study of regulatory T cells in long-lasting Graves disease. Study-wide results and caveats: Whereas nearly 1,000 public clonotypes were shared by new patients, persistent patients shared more, at over 2,500.

Looked up from germline, CDR1 is SGHAT and CDR2 is FQNNGV. This CDR3 spans 14 amino acids. Time point defined: newly diagnosed GD, antithyroid drugs for less than 3 months. PBMCs provided the RNA from which the TCR library was made. Patients were enrolled at an endocrinology department in Xi'an, China. CDR3-region Arm-PCR and iRepertoire HTBI primers produced the TCR beta libraries. A single record per CDR3 protein comes from TCRdb applying MiXCR to the multiplex PCR reads. The table includes about 370,000 distinct CDR3 sequences, less than 20% detected once. This clonotype was counted many times. What it binds is not known. A junction boundary mismatches the germline segment, possibly from a read error.

The sequence was collected from a female donor with Graves disease. V usage is TRBV11-2 and J usage is TRBJ2-3, with D unresolved. Source: peripheral blood mononuclear cells (PBMCs), taken at new diagnosis, from a patient treated with antithyroid drugs. Here the CDR3 reads CASSPQRAFTTKYF. CDR3 DNA sequence: TGTGCCAGCAGTCCCCAACGGGCCTTCACCACCAAGTACTTC.